The table lists the clone carrying this T cell receptor (beta chain) with a few counts. The antigen is undetermined. The data are from a study of T cells after yellow fever vaccination. The study's findings and limits: The bulk population could contribute abundant contaminating clonotypes to FACS-sorted repertoires. CD4 and CD8 compartments shared a small share of clonotypes. After the booster, roughly 96% of CD4 and approximately 87% of CD8 primary-response clones were re-detected.

Template switching with 5'RACE generated the TCR cDNA and added a universal primer site and UMIs. TCRdb fed the 5' RACE reads into MiXCR, producing one record per CDR3 protein. The table has 200,000 to 300,000 distinct CDR3 sequences, approximately 12% seen once; the top ten hold 0.4% to 0.55%. This sample comprised CD4+ T cells sorted from PBMCs, obtained 45 days after the yellow fever booster vaccination. This TCR came from a young man who received the YFV17D yellow fever vaccine.

The CDR3 nucleotides are TGCAGTGCTAGTTCAGCTCTTACCTCTAATGAGCAGTTCTTC. It codes for CSASSALTSNEQFF. This chain connects TRBV20-1 to TRBJ2-1; D gene uncertain. The CDR3 has 14 residues. V gave up 3 bases and J gave up 7 bases, with 16 bases separating them. Germline CDR1 reads DFQATT; CDR2 reads SNEGSKA (reference sequence).